This entry concerns a single T cell receptor (beta chain). Its antigen is unidentified. Time point denoted: pre-sensitization, week 0. Treatment specified: therapeutic diphenylcyclopropenone sensitization with weekly scalp DPC. The entry originates in a study of human T cells and chemical hapten exposure. Using its own MiXCR run on the RACE reads, TCRdb lists one record per CDR3 protein. Among around 56,000 distinct CDR3 sequences, 8% to 10% were seen once, and the ten largest hold 9.6%. Study-wide results and limits: Those TCRs sitting above 1 in 1000 frequency stayed the same with DPC sensitization.

The sample was whole blood, taken in connection with sensitization to the hapten diphenylcyclopropenone (DPC). This receptor was obtained from a man in his forties with alopecia areata. Some clones in this sample may be carry-over from other donors' samples.

The CDR3 coding sequence is TGTGCCTGGAGTGGCCTTGAGAGGGAGCAGTACTTC. This codes for CAWSGLEREQYF. The chain links TRBV30 to TRBJ2-7; no definite D call. The CDR3 is 12 residues long. The V end was cut by 1 base, the J end by 7 bases, with 11 bases between. Germline V gives CDR1 GTSNPN, CDR2 SVGIG (reference sequence).